This T cell receptor (beta chain) was identified during a study of control samples from healthy donors and cancer patients (dated by TCRdb to 2020 to 2021). Including cysteine and phenylalanine, the CDR3 has 15 amino acids. Only the CDR3 region is kept as DNA, spanning 45 bases read in frame from base 1. CDR1 and CDR2 are drawn from the germline V gene: SGHTA, FQGNSA. V and J lose 5 bases and 2 bases, and a span of 16 bases separates them. The library was made by the immunoSEQ multiplex PCR assay. TCRdb mirrors the immuneACCESS table, restricted to in-frame sequences. Some clones are absent from its copies; in checked studies, under half trace to an unresolved V gene, and the reason for the others is unknown. The sample profile shows 90,000 to 100,000 clones; approximately 80% of them were found once. Clones ranked in the top ten supply approximately 10% of the sample. About this clone: The antigen it recognizes is unknown. No base quality values were provided; no much bigger clone lies one nucleotide off.

In this chain, TRBV7-2 is recombined with TRBJ2-7, with the D gene too uncertain to name. The origin of this receptor is a woman aged 25-40 years in good health. Sequencing was done on a sample of blood. This receptor has the CDR3 CASSRPPGGTYEQYF. The DNA reads TGTGCCAGCAGCCGCCCCCCCGGTGGGACCTACGAGCAGTACTTC.